A selection of T cell receptor beta chains follows, all from one sample in a study of response to subunit inactivated influenza vaccine. Using its own MiXCR run on the RT-PCR reads, TCRdb lists one record per CDR3 protein. The data show some 500,000 distinct CDR3 sequences, with about 25% seen just once and 1.5% to 2% held by the top ten. Material: CD4+ T cells sorted from PBMCs, obtained roughly 5 days after vaccination. The receptors come from a man aged 50 or older who received an inactivated influenza vaccine. The CDR3 runs from the conserved cysteine through the conserved F or W.

V: TRBV20-1; J: TRBJ2-4; CDR3: CSARDHSGRGRNIQYF
V: TRBV29-1; J: TRBJ2-2; CDR3: CSIGFNTGELFF
V: TRBV7-2; J: TRBJ1-5; CDR3: CASSRRDGSNQPQHF
V: TRBV20-1; J: TRBJ2-4; CDR3: CSAARLAGDWRLQYF
V: TRBV29-1; J: TRBJ2-1; CDR3: CSVARGLTYNEQFF
V: TRBV3-1; J: TRBJ2-7; CDR3: CASSQPGTGVNEQYF
V: TRBV20-1; J: TRBJ1-5; CDR3: CSARDGRGINQPQHF
V: TRBV7-6; J: TRBJ2-1; CDR3: CASSLVFGGNYNEQFF
V: TRBV4-3; J: TRBJ2-2; CDR3: CASSHQLAGGPHGELFF
V: TRBV4-3; J: TRBJ1-1; CDR3: CASSQGATGGTEAFF
V: TRBV30; J: TRBJ2-3; CDR3: CAWSVKATQYF
V: TRBV12-3/TRBV12-4; J: TRBJ1-2; CDR3: CASTRQGANYGYTF
V: TRBV28; J: TRBJ1-2; CDR3: CASTLVGGARGYTF
V: TRBV15; J: TRBJ2-7; CDR3: CATSRDPKTSAYEQYF
V: TRBV12-3/TRBV12-4; J: TRBJ2-4; CDR3: CASSGSVTAISQNIQYF
V: TRBV10-3; J: TRBJ2-3; CDR3: CAIRETSDTDTQYF
V: TRBV3-1; J: TRBJ2-1; CDR3: CASSQDRGSNEQFF
V: TRBV4-3; J: TRBJ2-3; CDR3: CASSQGGSRTDTQYF
V: TRBV24-1; J: TRBJ2-1; CDR3: CATSDWGTGAYNEQFF
V: TRBV2; J: TRBJ2-5; CDR3: CASSILQGPGETQYF
V: TRBV5-6; J: TRBJ2-3; CDR3: CASSLGLAGHNMQYF
V: TRBV2; J: TRBJ2-1; CDR3: CASTGQVNNEQFF
V: TRBV7-9; J: TRBJ1-5; CDR3: CASSDQGGNQPQHF
V: TRBV7-3; J: TRBJ1-5; CDR3: CASSPRGNNQPQHF
V: TRBV25-1; J: TRBJ2-7; CDR3: CASGRDNTYEQYF
V: TRBV29-1; J: TRBJ1-1; CDR3: CSVLGDREAFF
V: TRBV9; J: TRBJ2-5; CDR3: CASSVGIGRFQETQYF
V: TRBV10-2; J: TRBJ2-7; CDR3: CASSEYPSQWTGAYEQYF
V: TRBV6-6; J: TRBJ1-1; CDR3: CAGRQPMNTEAFF
V: TRBV12-3/TRBV12-4; J: TRBJ2-7; CDR3: CASGTGWYEQYF
V: TRBV7-2; J: TRBJ2-1; CDR3: CASSLGDRGFDEQFF
V: TRBV7-2; J: TRBJ2-2; CDR3: CASSKYGTKNTGELFF
V: TRBV10-3; J: TRBJ2-3; CDR3: CAISRARETDTQYF
V: TRBV20-1; J: TRBJ1-5; CDR3: CSARPSGGKQPQHF
V: TRBV28; J: TRBJ1-5; CDR3: CASGLDGYNQPQHF
V: TRBV20-1; J: TRBJ2-1; CDR3: CSARDLVGYNEQFF
V: TRBV10-3; J: TRBJ2-3; CDR3: CAISGTGTSGTDTQYF
V: TRBV5-1; J: TRBJ1-6; CDR3: CASSLAGTSSYNSPLHF
V: TRBV25-1; J: TRBJ2-1; CDR3: CASSNSGKQFF
V: TRBV12-3/TRBV12-4; J: TRBJ2-2; CDR3: CASSFGSSGNTGELFF
V: TRBV5-1; J: TRBJ1-5; CDR3: CASSLGEVNQPQHF
V: TRBV5-1; J: TRBJ1-1; CDR3: CASSLEWGMNTEAFF
V: TRBV5-1; J: TRBJ2-7; CDR3: CASSPGTGGREQYF
V: TRBV29-1; J: TRBJ2-4; CDR3: CSVAAGSGFGNIQYF
V: TRBV4-2; J: TRBJ2-2; CDR3: CASSPYGTDTGELFF
V: TRBV24-1; J: TRBJ2-1; CDR3: CATSDPSRDRVRNEQFF
V: TRBV24-1; J: TRBJ2-1; CDR3: CATSAGAPYNEQFF
V: TRBV12-3/TRBV12-4; J: TRBJ2-7; CDR3: CASRVGGVSYEQYF
V: TRBV5-1; J: TRBJ1-1; CDR3: CASSLDPNTEAFF
V: TRBV6-1; J: TRBJ1-3; CDR3: CATSRGQGPNTIYF
V: TRBV5-5; J: TRBJ1-4; CDR3: CASSFMPGALTNEKLFF
V: TRBV6-2/TRBV6-3; J: TRBJ2-5; CDR3: CASSKRLAGGLETQYF
V: TRBV10-3; J: TRBJ2-1; CDR3: CAISREQEQFF
V: TRBV6-5; J: TRBJ1-6; CDR3: CASSYQGGRGNSPLHF
V: TRBV20-1; J: TRBJ2-5; CDR3: CSARLVRRRLGETQYF
V: TRBV5-4; J: TRBJ2-3; CDR3: CASNSASATDTQYF
V: TRBV11-2; J: TRBJ2-1; CDR3: CASRDGLVGSYNEQFF
V: TRBV15; J: TRBJ2-7; CDR3: CATSRGGTDEQYF
V: TRBV5-1; J: TRBJ2-5; CDR3: CASMDLQGFRETQYF